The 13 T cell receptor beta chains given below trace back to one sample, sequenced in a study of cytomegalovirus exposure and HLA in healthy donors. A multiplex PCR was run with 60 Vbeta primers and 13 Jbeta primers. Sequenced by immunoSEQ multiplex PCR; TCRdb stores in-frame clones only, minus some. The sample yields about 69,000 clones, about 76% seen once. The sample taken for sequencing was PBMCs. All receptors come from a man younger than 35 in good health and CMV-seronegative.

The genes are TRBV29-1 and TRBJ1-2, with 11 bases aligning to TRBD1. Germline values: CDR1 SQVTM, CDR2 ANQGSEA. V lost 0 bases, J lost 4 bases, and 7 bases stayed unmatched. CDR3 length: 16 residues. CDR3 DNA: TGCAGCGTTGAAGACCAGGACAGGGGGCCCTTCTATGGCTACACCTTC. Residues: CSVEDQDRGPFYGYTF.

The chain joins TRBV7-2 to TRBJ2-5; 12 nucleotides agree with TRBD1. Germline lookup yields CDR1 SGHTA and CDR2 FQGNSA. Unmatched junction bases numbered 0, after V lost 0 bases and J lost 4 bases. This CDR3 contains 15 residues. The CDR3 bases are TGTGCCAGCAGCTTAGCGGGACAGGGGGCAGAGACCCAGTACTTC. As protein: CASSLAGQGAETQYF. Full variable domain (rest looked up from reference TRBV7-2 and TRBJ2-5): GAGVSQSPSNKVTEKGKDVELRCDPISGHTALYWYRQSLGQGLEFLIYFQGNSAPDKSGLPSDRFSAERTGGSVSTLTIQRTQQEDSAVYLCASSLAGQGAETQYFGPGTRLLVL.

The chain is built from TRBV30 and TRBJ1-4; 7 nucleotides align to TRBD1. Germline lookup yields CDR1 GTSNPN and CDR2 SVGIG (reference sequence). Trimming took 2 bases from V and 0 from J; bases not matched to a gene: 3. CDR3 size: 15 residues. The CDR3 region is CAWSFTGATNEKLFF. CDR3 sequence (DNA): TGTGCCTGGAGTTTTACAGGGGCAACTAATGAAAAACTGTTTTTT.

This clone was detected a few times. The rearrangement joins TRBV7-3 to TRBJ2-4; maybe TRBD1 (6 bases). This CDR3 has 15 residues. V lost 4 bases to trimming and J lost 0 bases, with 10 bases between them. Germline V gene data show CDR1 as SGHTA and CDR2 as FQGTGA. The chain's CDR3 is CASSSGAGAKNIQYF. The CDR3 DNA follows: TGTGCCAGCAGCTCAGGGGCGGGAGCCAAAAACATTCAGTACTTC.

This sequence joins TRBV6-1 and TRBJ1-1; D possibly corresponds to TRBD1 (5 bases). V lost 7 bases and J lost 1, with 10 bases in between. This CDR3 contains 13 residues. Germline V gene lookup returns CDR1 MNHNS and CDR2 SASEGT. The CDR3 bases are TGTGCCAGCAAGGGGTTTGGGAACACTGAAGCTTTCTTT. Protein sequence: CASKGFGNTEAFF.

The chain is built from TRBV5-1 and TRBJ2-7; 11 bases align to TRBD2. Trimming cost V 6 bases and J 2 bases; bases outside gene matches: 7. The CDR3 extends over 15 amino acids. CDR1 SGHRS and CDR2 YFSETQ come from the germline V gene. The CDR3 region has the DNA TGCGCCAGCAACTATGGACTAGCGGGCCCCTACGAGCAGTACTTC. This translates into CASNYGLAGPYEQYF.

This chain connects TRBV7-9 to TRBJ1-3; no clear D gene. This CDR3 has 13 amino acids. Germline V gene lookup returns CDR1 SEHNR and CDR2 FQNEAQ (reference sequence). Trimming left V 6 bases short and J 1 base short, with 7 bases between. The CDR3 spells CASSLRSGNTIYF. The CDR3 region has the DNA TGTGCCAGCAGTCTCCGGTCTGGAAACACCATATATTTT.

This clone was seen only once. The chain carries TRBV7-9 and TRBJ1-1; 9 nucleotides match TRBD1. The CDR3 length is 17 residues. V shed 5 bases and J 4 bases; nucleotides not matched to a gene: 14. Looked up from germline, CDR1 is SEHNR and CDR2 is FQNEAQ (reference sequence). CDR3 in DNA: TGTGCCAGCAGCGGGGTAAAAACAGGGGGCGGCGGCACTGAAGCTTTCTTT. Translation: CASSGVKTGGGGTEAFF. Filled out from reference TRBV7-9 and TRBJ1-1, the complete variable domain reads DTGVSQNPRHKITKRGQNVTFRCDPISEHNRLYWYRQTLGQGPEFLTYFQNEAQLEKSRLLSDRFSAERPKGSFSTLEIQRTEQGDSAMYLCASSGVKTGGGGTEAFFGQGTRLTVV.

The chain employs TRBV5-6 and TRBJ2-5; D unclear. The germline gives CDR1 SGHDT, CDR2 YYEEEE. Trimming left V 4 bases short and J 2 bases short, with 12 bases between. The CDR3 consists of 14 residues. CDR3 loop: CASSRDNTQETQYF. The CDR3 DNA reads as TGTGCCAGCAGCCGAGACAATACACAAGAGACCCAGTACTTC.

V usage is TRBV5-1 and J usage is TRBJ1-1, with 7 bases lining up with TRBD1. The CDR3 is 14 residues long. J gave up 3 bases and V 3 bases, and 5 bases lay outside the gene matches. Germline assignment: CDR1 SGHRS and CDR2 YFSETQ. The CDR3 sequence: CASSSIDRDTEAFF. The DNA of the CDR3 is TGCGCCAGCAGCTCGATTGACAGGGACACTGAAGCTTTCTTT.

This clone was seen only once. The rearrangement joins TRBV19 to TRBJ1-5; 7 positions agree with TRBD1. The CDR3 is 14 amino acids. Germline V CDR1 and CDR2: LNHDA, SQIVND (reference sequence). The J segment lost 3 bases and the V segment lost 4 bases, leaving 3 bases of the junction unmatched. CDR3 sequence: CASSKGQHNQPQHF. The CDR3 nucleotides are TGTGCCAGTAGTAAGGGACAGCACAATCAGCCCCAGCATTTT.

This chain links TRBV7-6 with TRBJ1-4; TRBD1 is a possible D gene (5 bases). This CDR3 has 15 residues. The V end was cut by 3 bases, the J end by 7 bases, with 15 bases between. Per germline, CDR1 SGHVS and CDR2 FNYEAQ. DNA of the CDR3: TGTGCCAGCAGCTTCGGGGGGTTATACGGTGAAAAACTGTTTTTT. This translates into CASSFGGLYGEKLFF.

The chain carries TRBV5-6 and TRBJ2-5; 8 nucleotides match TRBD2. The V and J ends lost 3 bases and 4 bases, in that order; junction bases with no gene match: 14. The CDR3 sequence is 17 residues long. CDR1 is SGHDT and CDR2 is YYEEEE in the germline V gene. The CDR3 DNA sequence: TGTGCCAGCAGCTACCCGGGTCAAGCGGGGGCAGGAGAGACCCAGTACTTC. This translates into CASSYPGQAGAGETQYF. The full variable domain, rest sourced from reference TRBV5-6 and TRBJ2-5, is DAGVTQSPTHLIKTRGQQVTLRCSPKSGHDTVSWYQQALGQGPQFIFQYYEEEERQRGNFPDRFSGHQFPNYSSELNVNALLLGDSALYLCASSYPGQAGAGETQYFGPGTRLLVL.